These 10 T cell receptor beta chains were sequenced from one sample in a study of radiotherapy plus CTLA-4 blockade in lung cancer. Sequencing was performed with immunoSEQ multiplex PCR; in TCRdb, only in-frame clones are kept and a portion is missing. Of nearly 110,000 clones listed, approximately 81% were seen once; the top ten hold roughly 2.5%. The sample here was peripheral blood, taken from a patient treated with radiotherapy plus ipilimumab. These receptors originate from a human donor with non-small cell lung cancer that progressed on radiotherapy plus ipilimumab. Some clones in this sample may be carry-over from other donors' samples.

The chain uses TRBV6-5 and TRBJ2-2; a weak D match, TRBD1 (7 bases). The germline V and J ends were trimmed by 11 bases and 8 bases, with 18 bases remaining between them. CDR1 is MNHEY and CDR2 is SVGAGI in the germline V gene. This CDR3 region has 13 residues. The CDR3 DNA sequence: TGTGCCTGCACAGGAGGGGGCTCGGGGGAGCTGTTTTTT. Its translation: CACTGGGSGELFF.

The V and J genes are TRBV9 and TRBJ1-5; D is uncertain. V lost 0 bases to trimming and J lost 0 bases, with 10 bases between them. CDR3 length equals 16 residues. Germline CDR1 reads SGDLS; CDR2 reads YYNGEE. The CDR3 coding sequence is TGTGCCAGCAGCGTAGTGACGGAGTATAGCAATCAGCCCCAGCATTTT. Its translation: CASSVVTEYSNQPQHF.

The chain is built from TRBV9 and TRBJ2-2, with D possibly being TRBD1 (6 bases). The germline V gene encodes CDR1 SGDLS and CDR2 YYNGEE. Between the trimmed V and J ends, which lost 2 bases and 1 base, there was a span of 6 bases. The length of the CDR3 is 14 residues. CDR3 region: CASSVGQNTGELFF. The CDR3 region has the DNA TGTGCCAGCAGCGTGGGACAGAACACCGGGGAGCTGTTTTTT. Based on the CDR3 plus reference TRBV9 and TRBJ2-2, the full variable domain is DSGVTQTPKHLITATGQRVTLRCSPRSGDLSVYWYQQSLDQGLQFLIQYYNGEERAKGNILERFSAQQFPDLHSELNLSSLELGDSALYFCASSVGQNTGELFFGEGSRLTVL.

The chain has TRBV7-8 and TRBJ1-1; the D is unclear. This CDR3 contains 17 residues. CDR1 is SGHVS and CDR2 is FQNEAQ in the germline V gene. Trimming took 0 bases from V and 1 from J, leaving 15 bases between them. CDR3 loop: CASSLAQRVLWNTEAFF. The DNA of the CDR3 is TGTGCCAGCAGCTTAGCTCAGAGAGTACTTTGGAACACTGAAGCTTTCTTT.

The J gene is TRBJ1-1, the V gene TRBV5-1; no clear D gene. The germline V gene encodes CDR1 SGHRS and CDR2 YFSETQ. This CDR3 contains 15 residues. Trimming cost V 6 bases and J 4 bases, with 19 bases left between them. CDR3 loop: CASKSGREAATEAFF. DNA of the CDR3: TGCGCCAGCAAGAGCGGGAGGGAAGCGGCCACTGAAGCTTTCTTT. The full variable domain, in which reference TRBV5-1 and TRBJ1-1 provide the parts outside the CDR3, is KAGVTQTPRYLIKTRGQQVTLSCSPISGHRSVSWYQQTPGQGLQFLFEYFSETQRNKGNFPGRFSGRQFSNSRSEMNVSTLELGDSALYLCASKSGREAATEAFFGQGTRLTVV.

The table lists this clone with a count of one. The chain carries TRBV7-8 and TRBJ2-1; no definite D call. There are 11 residues in the CDR3. V was cut by 3 bases and J by 7 bases, with 4 bases left in between. Germline CDR1 and CDR2: SGHVS and FQNEAQ. This CDR3 reads CASSFRNEQFF. The CDR3 DNA sequence: TGTGCCAGCAGCTTTAGAAATGAGCAGTTCTTC.

The CDR3, as DNA: TGCAGTGCTAGGCACGGAAACACCATATATTTT. Translated, it gives CSARHGNTIYF. The rearrangement links TRBV20-1 to TRBJ1-3; D not resolved. CDR1 DFQATT and CDR2 SNEGSKA come from the germline V gene (reference sequence). This CDR3 is 11 amino acids long. Trimming cost V 3 bases and J 4 bases, with 4 bases left between them.

As concerns this clone: Other DNA sequences in the same sample also yield this CDR3. The chain carries TRBV9 and TRBJ2-6; D is uncertain. Germline lookup yields CDR1 SGDLS and CDR2 YYNGEE. V was cut by 0 bases and J by 0 bases, with 4 bases left in between. The CDR3 sequence is 15 residues long. CDR3 sequence reads: CASSVVGSGANVLTF. The DNA of the CDR3 is TGTGCCAGCAGCGTAGTGGGCTCTGGGGCCAACGTCCTGACTTTC.

Remarks on this clone: This specimen includes other DNA sequences encoding the same CDR3. CDR3 residues: CASSRNEKLFF. The CDR3 DNA is TGTGCCAGTAGTAGGAATGAAAAACTGTTTTTT. The chain joins TRBV19 to TRBJ1-4; no definite D call. CDR1 and CDR2 (germline): LNHDA, SQIVND (reference sequence). The CDR3 has 11 amino acids. Trimming cost V 4 bases and J 5 bases, with 2 bases left between them.

The rearrangement uses TRBV15 and TRBJ2-3; D is unclear. Germline CDR1 and CDR2: LNHNV and YYDKDF (reference sequence). Trimming took 0 bases from V and 1 from J, leaving 5 bases between them. CDR3 length equals 14 residues. CDR3 loop: CATSRDRGTDTQYF. Written as DNA, the CDR3 is TGTGCCACCAGCAGAGATCGGGGCACAGATACGCAGTATTTT.